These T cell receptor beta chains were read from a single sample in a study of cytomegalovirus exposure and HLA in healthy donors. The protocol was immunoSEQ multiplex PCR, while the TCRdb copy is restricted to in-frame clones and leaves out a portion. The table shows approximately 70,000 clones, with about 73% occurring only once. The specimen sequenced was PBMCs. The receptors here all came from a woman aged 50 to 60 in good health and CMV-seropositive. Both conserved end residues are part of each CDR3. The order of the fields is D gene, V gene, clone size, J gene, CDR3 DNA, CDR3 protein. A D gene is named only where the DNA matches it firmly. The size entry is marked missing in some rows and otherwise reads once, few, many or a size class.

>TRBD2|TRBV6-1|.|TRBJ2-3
TGTGCCAGCAGTAGGACTAGTAGCACAGATACGCAGTATTTT
CASSRTSSTDTQYF
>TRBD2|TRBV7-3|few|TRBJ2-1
TGTGCCAGCAGCTTAAATTCAGCGGGAGGAGGGAATGAGCAGTTCTTC
CASSLNSAGGGNEQFF
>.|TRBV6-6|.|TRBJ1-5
TGTGCCAGCAGTGACCCGGGGGGCAATCAGCCCCAGCATTTT
CASSDPGGNQPQHF
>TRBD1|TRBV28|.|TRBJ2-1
TGTGCCAGCAGAAGACAGGGCACTGAGCAGTTCTTC
CASRRQGTEQFF
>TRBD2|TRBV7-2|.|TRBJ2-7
TGTGCCAGCAGCTCCCGGACTAGCGGGGGGGCGATATACGAGCAGTACTTC
CASSSRTSGGAIYEQYF
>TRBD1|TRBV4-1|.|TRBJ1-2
TGCGCCAGCAGCCCCCAGGAGACAGGGAACTATGGCTACACCTTC
CASSPQETGNYGYTF
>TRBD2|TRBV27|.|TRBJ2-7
TGTGCCAGCAGTTGGTCTAGCGGGAGCTACGAGCAGTACTTC
CASSWSSGSYEQYF
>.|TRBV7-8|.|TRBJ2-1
TGTGCCAGCAGCTTAGCTTATGGGCTATTACAGCGGGAGTTCTTC
CASSLAYGLLQREFF
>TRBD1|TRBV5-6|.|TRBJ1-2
TGTGCCAGCAGCCCGGGACAGGGCAGCTATGGCTACACCTTC
CASSPGQGSYGYTF
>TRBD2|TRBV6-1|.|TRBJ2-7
TGTGCCAGCAGTGTACTAGCGTCTACCTACGAGCAGTACTTC
CASSVLASTYEQYF
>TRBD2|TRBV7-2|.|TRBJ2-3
TGTGCCAGCAGCCGCGGACTAGCGGGCTACACAGATACGCAGTATTTT
CASSRGLAGYTDTQYF
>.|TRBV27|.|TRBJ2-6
TGTGCCACGGCCTCGGGACACTCCTCTGGGGCCAACGTCCTGACTTTC
CATASGHSSGANVLTF
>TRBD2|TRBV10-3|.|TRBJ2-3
TGTGCCATCAGGTCGGGACTAGCGGGAGGCGTGGGCACAGATACGCAGTATTTT
CAIRSGLAGGVGTDTQYF
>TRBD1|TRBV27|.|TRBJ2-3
TGTGCCAGCAGTTTATGGGGACAGGGCACAGATACGCAGTATTTT
CASSLWGQGTDTQYF
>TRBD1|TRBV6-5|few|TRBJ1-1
TGTGCCAGCAGTTACTCTGGACAGGTTAACACTGAAGCTTTCTTT
CASSYSGQVNTEAFF
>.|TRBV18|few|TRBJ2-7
TGTGCCAGCTCACCCTCGTTGTACGAGCAGTACTTC
CASSPSLYEQYF
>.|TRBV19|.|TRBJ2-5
TGTGCCAGTAGTAGGGGGGTCCAAGAGACCCAGTACTTC
CASSRGVQETQYF
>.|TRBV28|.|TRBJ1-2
TGTGCCAGCAGTTTATTGGCCGTCTATGGCTACACCTTC
CASSLLAVYGYTF
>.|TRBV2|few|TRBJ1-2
TGTGCCAGCAGTGAGACAGCCTCTTATGGCTACACCTTC
CASSETASYGYTF
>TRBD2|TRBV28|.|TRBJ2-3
TGTGCCAGCAAAGGACTAGCGGGAGCCACAGATACGCAGTATTTT
CASKGLAGATDTQYF
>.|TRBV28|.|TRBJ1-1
TGTGCCAGCAGCCGCGAATTGAACACTGAAGCTTTCTTT
CASSRELNTEAFF
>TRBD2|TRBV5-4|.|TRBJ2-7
TGTGCCAGCAGAGATACTAGCGGGTTAGTCTACGAGCAGTACTTC
CASRDTSGLVYEQYF
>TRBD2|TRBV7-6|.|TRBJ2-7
TGTGCCAGCGGATCCGGGACTAGAATGCTCGAGCAGTACTTC
CASGSGTRMLEQYF
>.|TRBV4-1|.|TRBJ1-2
TGCGCCAGCAGCCAAGATATACAGAATCTCTATGGCTACACCTTC
CASSQDIQNLYGYTF
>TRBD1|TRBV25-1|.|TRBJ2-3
TGTGCCAGCAGGCCACGGGACAGCCGCACAGATACGCAGTATTTT
CASRPRDSRTDTQYF
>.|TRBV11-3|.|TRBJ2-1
TGTGCCAGCAGCTTAGTTACGAGCTCCTACAATGAGCAGTTCTTC
CASSLVTSSYNEQFF
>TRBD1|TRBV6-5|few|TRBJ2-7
TGTGCCAGCAGACGTCGGGACAGGGTGCTCGAGCAGTACTTC
CASRRRDRVLEQYF
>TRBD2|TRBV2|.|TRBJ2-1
TGTGCCAGCAGTGAATCGGGGGGGTGGGGACATGAGCAGTTCTTC
CASSESGGWGHEQFF
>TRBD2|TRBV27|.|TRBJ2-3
TGTGCCAGCAGTTTTAGTGGCGGGGGGGCAGATACGCAGTATTTT
CASSFSGGGADTQYF
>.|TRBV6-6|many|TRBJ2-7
TGTGCCAGCAGAAGGGGGGGCAGGGGCGGATTCTACGAGCAGTACTTC
CASRRGGRGGFYEQYF
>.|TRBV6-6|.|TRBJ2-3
TGTGCCAGCATGTTCGACTCCATCGGGGATACGCAGTATTTT
CASMFDSIGDTQYF
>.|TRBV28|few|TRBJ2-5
TGTGCCAGCAGTCAACAGGATACCCAAGAGACCCAGTACTTC
CASSQQDTQETQYF